A selection of T cell receptor beta chains follows, all from one sample in a study of long-term antiretroviral therapy in people with HIV. The data were produced by immunoSEQ multiplex PCR, yet TCRdb's version contains in-frame clones alone and is incomplete. The sample has tens of thousands of clones, about 86% seen once. The input for sequencing was unsorted PBMCs, taken 2.7 years after starting antiretroviral therapy. The origin of the receptors is a man aged 40-49 years with HIV. CDR3s include the opening cysteine and the closing phenylalanine or tryptophan. A D gene is named only where the DNA matches it firmly. Rows may omit the clone size; those that give it use once, few, many or a size class.

cdr3_length j_call d_call clone_size v_call cdr3_nt cdr3_aa
14 TRBJ2-3 - once TRBV5-1 TGCGCCAGCAGCTTGAGTAGGGGTGCAGATACGCAGTATTTT CASSLSRGADTQYF
16 TRBJ2-6 - - TRBV6-1 TGTGCCAGCAGTGAAGCATCTGCGACGGGGGCCAACGTCCTGACTTTC CASSEASATGANVLTF
18 TRBJ2-3 - - TRBV11-2 TGTGCCAGCAGCTTAACAGGCAGTCGCAGGGGAAGCACAGATACGCAGTATTTT CASSLTGSRRGSTDTQYF
13 TRBJ1-1 TRBD1 - TRBV5-1 TGCGCCAGCGGGACAGGAAGGGACACTGAAGCTTTCTTT CASGTGRDTEAFF
14 TRBJ2-7 TRBD2 once TRBV27 TGTGCCAGCGGGGAGGTAGCGGGAGGGTACGAGCAGTACTTC CASGEVAGGYEQYF
13 TRBJ2-4 - - TRBV19 TGTGCCAGTAGTATAGGCGTGGGTAACATTCAGTACTTC CASSIGVGNIQYF
14 TRBJ2-7 TRBD1 once TRBV6-1 TGTGCCAGCAGTGAAGGGACAGGTTCCTACGAGCAGTACTTC CASSEGTGSYEQYF
12 TRBJ2-7 TRBD2 - TRBV19 TGTGCCAGTGGCGGGAGTGGCTACGAGCAGTACTTC CASGGSGYEQYF
15 TRBJ2-1 - - TRBV25-1 TGTGCCAGCAGTGAACCGGGGGGCACCCACAATGAGCAGTTCTTC CASSEPGGTHNEQFF
15 TRBJ1-1 - - TRBV10-1 TGCGCCAGCAGTGATCAAGCAGGGGAGAACACTGAAGCTTTCTTT CASSDQAGENTEAFF
11 TRBJ2-7 - - TRBV6-1 TGTGCCAGCTACGTTTCCTACGAGCAGTACTTC CASYVSYEQYF
15 TRBJ1-6 TRBD1 - TRBV13 TGTGCCAGCAGCACGGGACAGGGCTATAATTCACCCCTCCACTTT CASSTGQGYNSPLHF
16 TRBJ2-2 TRBD1 - TRBV19 TGTGCCAGTACCCTCCGGCAGGGGGCACGCACCGGGGAGCTGTTTTTT CASTLRQGARTGELFF
16 TRBJ2-3 TRBD2 - TRBV30 TGTGCCTGGACGTTAGCGGGGGGGCTCCGACCTGATACGCAGTATTTT CAWTLAGGLRPDTQYF
14 TRBJ1-2 - - TRBV5-1 TGCGCCAGCAGACCATTTGGGGAAGGCGGCGGCTACACCTTC CASRPFGEGGGYTF
13 TRBJ1-1 - - TRBV5-6 TGTGCCAGCAGCCCGGACAGCAACACTGAAGCTTTCTTT CASSPDSNTEAFF
15 TRBJ2-7 - - TRBV10-3 TGTGCCATCAGTGATACTTCGACAGGCTCGTACGAGCAGTACTTC CAISDTSTGSYEQYF
14 TRBJ1-1 - - TRBV7-6 TGTGCCAGCAGCTCGACAGGAATGAACACTGAAGCTTTCTTT CASSSTGMNTEAFF
14 TRBJ2-2 - once TRBV11-2 TGTGCCAGCAGCTTAGGCCTAGCCACCGGGGAGCTGTTTTTT CASSLGLATGELFF
16 TRBJ2-5 TRBD1 - TRBV18 TGTGCCAGCTCACCACGGAAGGGGGCCGGAGGAGAGACCCAGTACTTC CASSPRKGAGGETQYF
12 TRBJ2-5 TRBD1 - TRBV29-1 TGCAGCGCAACAGGGGGCGGTGAGACCCAGTACTTC CSATGGGETQYF
15 TRBJ1-2 TRBD1 few TRBV14 TGTGCCAGCAGCCAACAACAGGGGGCCATCGATGGCTACACCTTC CASSQQQGAIDGYTF
15 TRBJ2-7 TRBD1 - TRBV9 TGTGCCAGCAGCGCTTCGGGACAGGGGCCCTACGAGCAGTACTTC CASSASGQGPYEQYF
16 TRBJ1-1 TRBD1 - TRBV4-1 TGCGCCAGCAGCCAAGGGGGGACAGGGCTGAACACTGAAGCTTTCTTT CASSQGGTGLNTEAFF
13 TRBJ2-2 - few TRBV6-5 TGTGCCAGCTGCCGATTGAACACCGGGGAGCTGTTTTTT CASCRLNTGELFF
15 TRBJ2-3 TRBD2 - TRBV10-3 TGTGCCATCAGTGAGACTAGCGGGGACACAGATACGCAGTATTTT CAISETSGDTDTQYF
15 TRBJ2-1 - - TRBV7-9 TGTGCCAGCAGCTTAGTCCAGGACTCCTACAATGAGCAGTTCTTC CASSLVQDSYNEQFF
14 TRBJ2-5 TRBD2 - TRBV29-1 TGCAGCGTTGACGGCGGGGGGCACATAGAGGCCCAGTACTTC CSVDGGGHIEAQYF
15 TRBJ1-3 - - TRBV7-8 TGTGCCAGCAGCTTAGGGACGGTCTCTGGAAACACCATATATTTT CASSLGTVSGNTIYF
13 TRBJ2-5 - - TRBV5-1 TGCGCCAGCAGCCCGTCAGGGCCGGAGACCCAGTACTTC CASSPSGPETQYF
14 TRBJ2-2 - - TRBV27 TGTGCCAGCACTTCACTGGCCGTGACCGGGGAGCTGTTTTTT CASTSLAVTGELFF